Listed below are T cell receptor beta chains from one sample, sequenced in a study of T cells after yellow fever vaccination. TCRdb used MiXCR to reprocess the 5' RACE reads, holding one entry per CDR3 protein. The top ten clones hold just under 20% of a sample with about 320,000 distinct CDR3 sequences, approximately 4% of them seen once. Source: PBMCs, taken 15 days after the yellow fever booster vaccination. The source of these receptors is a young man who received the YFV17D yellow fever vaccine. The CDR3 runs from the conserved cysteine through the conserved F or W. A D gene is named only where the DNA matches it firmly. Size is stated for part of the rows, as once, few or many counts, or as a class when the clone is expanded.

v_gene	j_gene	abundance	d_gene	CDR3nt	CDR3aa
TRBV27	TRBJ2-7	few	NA	TGTGCCAGCAGTTATTTCAGGGAAGCCCACGAGCAGTACTTC	CASSYFREAHEQYF
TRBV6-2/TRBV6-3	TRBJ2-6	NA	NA	TGTGCCAGCAGTGGAACTAGGACTGCTGGGGCCAACGTCCTGACTTTC	CASSGTRTAGANVLTF
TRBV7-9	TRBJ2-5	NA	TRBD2	TGTGCCAGCAGCTTAGCCCAGACTAGCGGGGGGCAAGAGACCCAGTACTTC	CASSLAQTSGGQETQYF
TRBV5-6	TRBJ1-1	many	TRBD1	TGTGCCAGCAGCCGCAGGGGGAGTGGTCGGGAAGCTTTCTTT	CASSRRGSGREAFF
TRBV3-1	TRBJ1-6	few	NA	TGTGCCAGCAGAACTAGCGGTTCACCCCTCCACTTT	CASRTSGSPLHF
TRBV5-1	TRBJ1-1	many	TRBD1	TGCGCCAGCAGCGCCGGGACAGGGGGAGGCACTGAAGCTTTCTTT	CASSAGTGGGTEAFF
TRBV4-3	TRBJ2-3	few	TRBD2	TGCGCCAGCAGCCAAGTGACCCTAGCGGGCAACACAGATACGCAGTATTTT	CASSQVTLAGNTDTQYF
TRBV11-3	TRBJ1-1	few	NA	TGTGCCAGCGGGACTGCGCTTAACACTGAAGCTTTCTTT	CASGTALNTEAFF
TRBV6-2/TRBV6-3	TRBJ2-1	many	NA	TGTGCCAGCACCCACGTGCGGGAATCCAACGATGAGCAGTTCTTC	CASTHVRESNDEQFF
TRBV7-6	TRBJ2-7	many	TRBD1	TGTGCCAGCAGCCCCGTGACAGGGCGTACCTACGAGCAGTACTTC	CASSPVTGRTYEQYF
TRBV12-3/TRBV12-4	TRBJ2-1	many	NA	TGTGCCAGCAGTAGTGACAATGAGCAGTTCTTC	CASSSDNEQFF
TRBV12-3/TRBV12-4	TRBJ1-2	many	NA	TGTGCCAGCAGTTTGAAGTACTCCTATGGCTACACCTTC	CASSLKYSYGYTF
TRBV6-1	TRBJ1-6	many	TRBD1	TGTGCCAGCAGTCAGACAGGGATTTATTCACCCCTCCACTTT	CASSQTGIYSPLHF
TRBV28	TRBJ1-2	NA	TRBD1	TGTGCCAGCAGTTTCCGTGGGGGACAGGGGATAGCCTTC	CASSFRGGQGIAF
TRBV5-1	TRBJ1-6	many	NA	TGCGCCAGCAGCTTTGGGCAGCCAGATTCACCCCTCCACTTT	CASSFGQPDSPLHF
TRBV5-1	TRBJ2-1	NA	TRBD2	TGCGCCAGCAGCTTGGTAATAGCGGGGCCCTCCGATGAGCAGTTCTTC	CASSLVIAGPSDEQFF
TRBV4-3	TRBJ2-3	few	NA	TGCGCCAGCAGCCAAGGCAATTTGGGAACAGATACGCAGTATTTT	CASSQGNLGTDTQYF
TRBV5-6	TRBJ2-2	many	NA	TGTGCCAGCAGGCGAATGCAGGGACAAGGGCCGTATCTTAACACCGGGGAGCTGTTTTTT	CASRRMQGQGPYLNTGELFF
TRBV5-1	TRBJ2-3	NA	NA	TGCGCCAGCAGCTTGGCGGGGGACGATACGCAGTATTTT	CASSLAGDDTQYF
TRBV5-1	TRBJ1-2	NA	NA	TGCGCCAGCAGCTTTAAAGGGGACCTGTCTAACTATGGCTACACCTTC	CASSFKGDLSNYGYTF
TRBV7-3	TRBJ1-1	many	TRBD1	TGTGCCAGCAGCCCAGGGGGATCGAACACTGAAGCTTTCTTT	CASSPGGSNTEAFF
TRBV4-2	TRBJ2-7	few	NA	TGTGCCAGCAGCCAAGATAACAGCTACGAGCAGTACTTC	CASSQDNSYEQYF
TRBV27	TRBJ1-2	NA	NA	TGTGCCAGCAGTGGGACGCCAAGTTATGGCTACACCTTC	CASSGTPSYGYTF
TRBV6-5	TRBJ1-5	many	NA	TGTGCCAGCAGTTACTCGTCGGGGCCTAGGCAGCCCCAGCATTTT	CASSYSSGPRQPQHF
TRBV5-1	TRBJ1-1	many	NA	TGCGCCAGCAGCCCTGGACCCCCTGCGGGAGCTTTCTTT	CASSPGPPAGAFF
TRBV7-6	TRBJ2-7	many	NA	TGTGCCAGCAGCTTAGGTCCGACAAGACCTAGGGGCTCCTACGAGCAGTACTTC	CASSLGPTRPRGSYEQYF
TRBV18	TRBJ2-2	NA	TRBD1	TGTGCCAGCTGGGACAGGATGAACACCGGGGAGCTGTTTTTT	CASWDRMNTGELFF
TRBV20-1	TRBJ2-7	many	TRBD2	TGCAGTGCTCGGGAGGGGACTAGCGGGGCGATCTCCTACGAGCAGTACTTC	CSAREGTSGAISYEQYF
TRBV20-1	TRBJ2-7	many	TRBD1	TGCAGTGCTAGAGAACTAGGGGACAGGGGGATCTACGAGCAGTACTTC	CSARELGDRGIYEQYF
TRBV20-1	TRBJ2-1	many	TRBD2	TGCAGTGCTAGAGACGGGGGGGGCGGCAATGAGCAGTTCTTC	CSARDGGGGNEQFF
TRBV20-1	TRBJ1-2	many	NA	TGCAGTCCTTTCTCCATAGCTAACTATGGCTACACCTTC	CSPFSIANYGYTF
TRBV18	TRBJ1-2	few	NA	TGTGCCAGCTCACCCCTCCGGGGGATTGACTATGGCTACACCTTC	CASSPLRGIDYGYTF
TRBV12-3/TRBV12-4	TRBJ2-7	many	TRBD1	TGTGCCAGCAGTTTAAGGGGGACAGGGGACGAGCAGTACTTC	CASSLRGTGDEQYF
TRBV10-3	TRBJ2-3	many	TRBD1	TGTGCCCCCACCCCGCGACAGGGGTACGTGGGAAATACGCAGTATTTT	CAPTPRQGYVGNTQYF
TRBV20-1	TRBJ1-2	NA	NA	TGCAGTGCTACAGGGAACTATGGCTACACCTTC	CSATGNYGYTF
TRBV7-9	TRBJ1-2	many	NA	TGTGCCAGCAGCCCCGACGTAACATATGGCTACACCTTC	CASSPDVTYGYTF
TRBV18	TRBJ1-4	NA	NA	TGTGCCAGCTCACATCCGGGGGGACGTGGTGAAAAACTGTTTTTT	CASSHPGGRGEKLFF
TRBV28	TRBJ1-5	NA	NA	TGTGCCAGCAGTTTTTGGGCAGGGTATTTTCGTGGCAATCAGCCCCAGCATTTT	CASSFWAGYFRGNQPQHF
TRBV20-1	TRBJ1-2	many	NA	TGCAGTGCTGCCGTTTCGGACGGGATTTATGGCTACACCTTC	CSAAVSDGIYGYTF
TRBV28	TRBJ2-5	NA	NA	TGTGCCAGCAAAGTTCGGGAGACCCAGTACTTC	CASKVRETQYF
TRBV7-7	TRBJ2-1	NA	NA	TGTGCTAGCAGCACGGGGGGCCAAGAGACCCAGTTCTTC	CASSTGGQETQFF
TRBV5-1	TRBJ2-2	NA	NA	TGCGCCAGCACCGTCCGGAACACCGGGGAGCTGTTTTTT	CASTVRNTGELFF
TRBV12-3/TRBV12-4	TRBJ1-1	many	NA	TGTGCCAGCAGTGTAACCGGGACCGCTGTCACTGAAGCTTTCTTT	CASSVTGTAVTEAFF
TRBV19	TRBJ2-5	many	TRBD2	TGTGCCAGTGGGACTAGCTTCTACCAAGAGACCCAGTACTTC	CASGTSFYQETQYF
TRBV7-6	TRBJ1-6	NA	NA	TGTGCCAGCAGCTTTAACGTTTCACCCCTCCACTTT	CASSFNVSPLHF
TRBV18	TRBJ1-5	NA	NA	TGTGCCAGCTCACCTGGACAGAACAGCAATCAGCCCCAGCATTTT	CASSPGQNSNQPQHF
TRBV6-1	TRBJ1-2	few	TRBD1	TGTGCCAGCAGTCGACAGGGTATGGACAACTATGGCTACACCTTC	CASSRQGMDNYGYTF
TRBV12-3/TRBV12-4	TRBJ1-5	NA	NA	TGTGCCAGCAGTTTAGAAAGGGATCAGCCCCAGCATTTT	CASSLERDQPQHF